A single sample is the source of the 27 T cell receptor beta chains below, sequenced in a study of cytomegalovirus exposure and HLA in healthy donors. The PCR ran on 60 Vbeta and 13 Jbeta primers. Generated by immunoSEQ multiplex PCR, the TCRdb table keeps only in-frame clones and is missing some. The data contain around 200,000 clones, roughly 80% of them singletons. Sequenced sample: PBMCs. These receptors were collected from a boy between 10 and 17 years old in good health and CMV-seronegative.

DNA for the CDR3: TGTGCCAGCAGTCTCGACCACCAAAGACAGGAAGCTTTCTTT. Translated, it gives CASSLDHQRQEAFF. The V gene is TRBV6-5, the J gene TRBJ1-1, with D possibly TRBD1 on 5 matching bases. The CDR3 has 14 amino acids. V lost 5 bases to trimming and J lost 8 bases, with 18 bases between them. Germline lookup yields CDR1 MNHEY and CDR2 SVGAGI.

This chain connects TRBV19 to TRBJ1-6; D is unclear. This CDR3 is 14 amino acids long. Trimming cost V 0 bases and J 6 bases, with 6 bases left between them. Germline assignment: CDR1 LNHDA and CDR2 SQIVND (reference sequence). The CDR3 sequence: CASSIDRGNSPLHF. CDR3 nucleotides: TGTGCCAGTAGTATAGATCGCGGTAATTCACCCCTCCACTTT.

The chain links TRBV7-2 to TRBJ1-5; D is possibly TRBD1 (6 bases). The germline V and J ends were trimmed by 1 base and 4 bases, with 8 bases remaining between them. There are 14 residues in the CDR3. Germline CDR1 reads SGHTA; CDR2 reads FQGNSA. The CDR3 sequence is CASSLEGGNQPQHF. The CDR3 nucleotides read TGTGCCAGCAGCTTAGAGGGGGGGAATCAGCCCCAGCATTTT.

The chain carries TRBV30 and TRBJ1-2; a possible D gene is TRBD1 (6 bases). The CDR3 runs 16 residues. Deletions cut 7 bases from V and 5 bases from J, with 26 bases between. Per germline, CDR1 GTSNPN and CDR2 SVGIG (reference sequence). The CDR3: CASEEIRDTLGYGYTF. The DNA for the CDR3 is TGTGCCTCGGAGGAGATCCGGGACACCCTAGGGTATGGCTACACCTTC.

The chain joins TRBV14 to TRBJ1-2; D unresolved. The CDR3 loop spans 17 amino acids. Germline CDR1 SGHDN, CDR2 FVKESK. V was pared by 0 bases and J by 6 bases, with 20 bases between. CDR3 in DNA: TGTGCCAGCAGCCAAGATTCGGGATACAATATCGACCATGGCTACACCTTC. Protein sequence: CASSQDSGYNIDHGYTF.

This chain connects TRBV12-5 to TRBJ1-1; tentatively, D is TRBD1 (6 bases). Trimming left V 6 bases short and J 4 bases short, with 24 bases between. Germline CDR1 LGHNT, CDR2 FRNRAP. There are 17 residues in the CDR3. The CDR3: CASGPTPYGTPATEAFF. In nucleotides, the CDR3 is TGTGCTAGTGGCCCTACCCCCTACGGGACACCAGCCACTGAAGCTTTCTTT.

The rearrangement uses TRBV7-9 and TRBJ1-4, with TRBD1 identical over 7 bases. Germline V gene lookup returns CDR1 SEHNR and CDR2 FQNEAQ (reference sequence). This CDR3 contains 16 residues. Trimming took 3 bases from V and 8 from J; bases not matched to a gene: 12. The DNA of the CDR3 is TGTGCCAGCAGCTTGAGTGACAGGGTGGGTTGGGAAAAACTGTTTTTT. Amino acids: CASSLSDRVGWEKLFF. Supplemented by reference TRBV7-9 and TRBJ1-4, the full variable domain reads DTGVSQNPRHKITKRGQNVTFRCDPISEHNRLYWYRQTLGQGPEFLTYFQNEAQLEKSRLLSDRFSAERPKGSFSTLEIQRTEQGDSAMYLCASSLSDRVGWEKLFFGSGTQLSVL.

The rearrangement links TRBV29-1 to TRBJ2-1; D is perhaps TRBD2 (6 bases). This CDR3 has 14 amino acids. Germline loops: CDR1 SQVTM, CDR2 ANQGSEA. The V end lost 5 bases, the J end lost 1 base, and 12 bases lay between the germline ends. CDR3 in amino acids: CSVWRGASYNEQFF. The CDR3 DNA is TGCAGCGTTTGGAGGGGAGCATCCTACAATGAGCAGTTCTTC.

This chain connects TRBV7-2 to TRBJ2-2; D perhaps matches TRBD1 (5 bases). Trimming shortened V by 5 bases and J by 7 bases, and 14 bases separated the two germline ends. The CDR3 runs to 14 residues. In germline, CDR1 is SGHTA, CDR2 FQGNSA. The CDR3, as DNA: TGTGCCAGCAGCACGGACATTTTCCGCGGGGAGCTGTTTTTT. This sequence encodes CASSTDIFRGELFF.

The chain links TRBV11-2 to TRBJ1-4, with D maybe TRBD1 (6 bases). Between the trimmed V and J ends, which lost 0 bases and 9 bases, there was a span of 14 bases. The CDR3 runs to 15 residues. In germline, CDR1 is SGHAT, CDR2 FQNNGV. The CDR3 DNA is TGTGCCAGCAGCTTAGATAAACAGGGTACTCAAAAACTGTTTTTT. It translates to CASSLDKQGTQKLFF.

The chain is built from TRBV5-8 and TRBJ2-4, with TRBD1 as a possible D gene (6 bases). Germline V CDR1 and CDR2: SGHTS, YDEGEE. Trimming removed 2 bases from V and 1 base from J, with 13 bases in between. CDR3 length: 16 residues. CDR3 coding DNA: TGTGCCAGCAGCTTAAACAGGGTCGTGGCCAAAAACATTCAGTACTTC. Residues: CASSLNRVVAKNIQYF. Looking up the rest from reference TRBV5-8 and TRBJ2-4 gives the full variable domain: EAGVTQSPTHLIKTRGQQATLRCSPISGHTSVYWYQQALGLGLQFLLWYDEGEERNRGNFPPRFSGRQFPNYSSELNVNALELEDSALYLCASSLNRVVAKNIQYFGAGTRLSVL.

The chain has TRBV30 and TRBJ1-2, with a possible D match to TRBD1 (5 bases). CDR1 GTSNPN and CDR2 SVGIG come from the germline V gene (reference sequence). V was cut by 6 bases and J by 5 bases, with 7 bases left in between. There are 10 residues in the CDR3. The CDR3 DNA follows: TGTGCCTGTTCAGGGTATGGCTACACCTTC. Its translation: CACSGYGYTF.

The J gene is TRBJ2-5, the V gene TRBV4-1; the match to TRBD1 covers 8 bases. The J call is uncertain, as TRBJ2-7 better fits the DNA end. Per germline, CDR1 MGHRA and CDR2 YSYEKL. This CDR3 contains 16 residues. The DNA of the CDR3 is TGCGCCAGCAGCCAAGATTCCGGACAGGGATTTTACGAGCAGTACTTC. Protein: CASSQDSGQGFYEQYF.

As concerns this clone: Other DNA sequences from this sample encode an identical CDR3 as well. The chain has TRBV12-5 and TRBJ2-7; 10 bases are a match to TRBD1. From germline, CDR1 is LGHNT and CDR2 FRNRAP. With 6 bases clipped from V and 5 bases from J, the junction kept 7 bases outside the gene matches. The CDR3 contains 14 residues. CDR3 in amino acids: CASGEGQGRDEQYF. The CDR3 DNA sequence: TGTGCTAGTGGAGAGGGACAGGGGCGGGACGAGCAGTACTTC. Combining the CDR3 with reference TRBV12-5 and TRBJ2-7 gives the whole variable domain DARVTQTPRHKVTEMGQEVTMRCQPILGHNTVFWYRQTMMQGLELLAYFRNRAPLDDSGMPKDRFSAEMPDATLATLKIQPSEPRDSAVYFCASGEGQGRDEQYFGPGTRLTVT.

In regard to this clone: This same CDR3 is encoded by further DNA sequences in the sample. J is TRBJ1-1 and V is TRBV5-4; no firm D call. Trimming left V 4 bases short and J 1 base short, with 11 bases between. The germline V gene encodes CDR1 SGHNT and CDR2 YYREEE (reference sequence). CDR3 size: 14 residues. The CDR3 sequence: CASSLNSRNTEAFF. DNA for the CDR3: TGTGCCAGCAGCCTAAACAGTAGGAACACTGAAGCTTTCTTT.

The J gene is TRBJ1-5, the V gene TRBV28, with 8 bases fitting TRBD1. The CDR3 sequence is 14 residues long. Germline CDR1 reads MDHEN; CDR2 reads SYDVKM. V was pared by 6 bases and J by 3 bases, with 4 bases of the junction left unmatched. The CDR3 DNA reads TGTGCCAGCAGCCAGACAGGGGTCAATCAGCCCCAGCATTTT. Its translation is CASSQTGVNQPQHF.

The sample holds one count of this clone. The chain is built from TRBV15 and TRBJ2-2, with a tentative D call TRBD1 (6 bases). The CDR3 length is 13 residues. Deletions cut 9 bases from V and 4 bases from J, with 12 bases between. Germline loops: CDR1 LNHNV, CDR2 YYDKDF (reference sequence). The DNA of the CDR3 is TGTGCCACGGGCAGGGGTGTCACCGGGGAGCTGTTTTTT. This codes for CATGRGVTGELFF.

The rearrangement links TRBV18 to TRBJ1-2, with 7 positions matching TRBD1. CDR3 size: 18 residues. V lost 3 bases, J lost 0 bases, and 13 bases stayed unmatched. CDR1 and CDR2 (germline): KGHSH, LQKENI. This chain's CDR3 is CASSPISGTAESNYGYTF. The CDR3 coding sequence is TGTGCCAGCTCACCCATCTCCGGGACAGCCGAATCTAACTATGGCTACACCTTC. The variable domain in full, with the rest retrieved from reference TRBV18 and TRBJ1-2, is NAGVMQNPRHLVRRRGQEARLRCSPMKGHSHVYWYRQLPEEGLKFMVYLQKENIIDESGMPKERFSAEFPKEGPSILRIQQVVRGDSAAYFCASSPISGTAESNYGYTFGSGTRLTVV.

The V and J genes are TRBV6-5 and TRBJ2-7, with 10 bases fitting TRBD1. Per the germline V gene, CDR1 is MNHEY and CDR2 is SVGAGI. The CDR3 has 15 residues. J lost 3 bases, V lost 6 bases, and 8 bases had no gene match. Written as DNA, the CDR3 is TGTGCCAGCAGCCGCCCGGGACAGGGGATCTACGAGCAGTACTTC. This translates into CASSRPGQGIYEQYF.

The table lists this clone with a count of one. CDR3 DNA: TGTGCCAGCAGTGAATTTTGGACTAGCCGTTACAATGAGCAGTTCTTC. This sequence encodes CASSEFWTSRYNEQFF. The chain uses TRBV25-1 and TRBJ2-1; 8 nucleotides agree with TRBD2. V trimming: 1 base; J trimming: 4 bases; junction bases outside the gene matches: 6. Germline assignment: CDR1 MGHDK and CDR2 SYGVNS. This CDR3 comprises 16 residues.

This sequence joins TRBV19 and TRBJ2-4; possibly TRBD2 for D (5 bases). V was pared by 5 bases and J by 0 bases, with 14 bases between. This CDR3 comprises 16 residues. CDR1 is LNHDA, CDR2 SQIVND, per germline (reference sequence). CDR3 sequence: CASSVHEGAAKNIQYF. Here the CDR3 DNA reads TGTGCCAGTAGTGTCCACGAGGGTGCAGCCAAAAACATTCAGTACTTC. Full variable domain (remainder filled in from reference TRBV19 and TRBJ2-4): DGGITQSPKYLFRKEGQNVTLSCEQNLNHDAMYWYRQDPGQGLRLIYYSQIVNDFQKGDIAEGYSVSREKKESFPLTVTSAQKNPTAFYLCASSVHEGAAKNIQYFGAGTRLSVL.

Remarks on this clone: Compared with germline, one end of the junction differs, possibly owing to a read error. J is TRBJ1-2 and V is TRBV7-9; D remains ambiguous. The germline gives CDR1 SEHNR, CDR2 FQNEAQ (reference sequence). This CDR3 region has 17 residues. CDR3 in amino acids: CSSSRAHRGAPDYGYTF. In nucleotides, the CDR3 is TGTTCCAGCAGCCGGGCACACCGGGGAGCCCCTGACTATGGCTACACCTTC.

This chain links TRBV7-8 with TRBJ2-7, with TRBD1 as a possible D gene (7 bases). Trimming took off 5 bases at V and 1 base at J, with 21 bases between the two ends. The CDR3 sequence is 17 residues long. CDR1 is SGHVS and CDR2 is FQNEAQ in the germline V gene. CDR3 in amino acids: CASSQPERQGLSYEQYF. CDR3 nucleotide sequence: TGTGCCAGCAGCCAGCCAGAGAGACAGGGACTGTCCTACGAGCAGTACTTC.

The chain combines TRBV10-2 with TRBJ1-2; 7 nucleotides match TRBD1. The CDR3 contains 12 residues. Germline V CDR1 and CDR2: WSHSY, SAAADI. CDR3 DNA: TGCGCTACTGAGGGGGCAGGCTATGGCTACACCTTC. As protein: CATEGAGYGYTF.

The chain has TRBV9 and TRBJ2-1, with TRBD2 as a possible D gene (5 bases). With 0 bases removed from V and 9 bases from J, the gap between germline ends came to 25 bases. The CDR3 length is 18 residues. Germline CDR1 and CDR2: SGDLS and YYNGEE. The DNA for the CDR3 is TGTGCCAGCAGCGTAGCTCTCGGCTCAAATCCCCCTCGGGGTGAGCAGTTCTTC. Translated: CASSVALGSNPPRGEQFF.

V and J are TRBV5-6 and TRBJ1-2; 7 positions match TRBD1. CDR3 length equals 14 residues. With 0 bases clipped from V and 4 bases from J, the junction kept 3 bases outside the gene matches. The germline gives CDR1 SGHDT, CDR2 YYEEEE. The CDR3 here is CASSLDRGIYGYTF. CDR3 DNA sequence: TGTGCCAGCAGCTTGGACAGGGGAATCTATGGCTACACCTTC.

This chain connects TRBV7-9 to TRBJ2-6, with D maybe TRBD2 (5 bases). This CDR3 spans 14 amino acids. Germline V gives CDR1 SEHNR, CDR2 FQNEAQ (reference sequence). Trimming shortened V by 5 bases and J by 4 bases, and 9 bases separated the two germline ends. CDR3 amino acids: CASSLGGGANVLTF. The CDR3 DNA follows: TGTGCCAGCAGCCTTGGAGGAGGGGCCAACGTCCTGACTTTC.